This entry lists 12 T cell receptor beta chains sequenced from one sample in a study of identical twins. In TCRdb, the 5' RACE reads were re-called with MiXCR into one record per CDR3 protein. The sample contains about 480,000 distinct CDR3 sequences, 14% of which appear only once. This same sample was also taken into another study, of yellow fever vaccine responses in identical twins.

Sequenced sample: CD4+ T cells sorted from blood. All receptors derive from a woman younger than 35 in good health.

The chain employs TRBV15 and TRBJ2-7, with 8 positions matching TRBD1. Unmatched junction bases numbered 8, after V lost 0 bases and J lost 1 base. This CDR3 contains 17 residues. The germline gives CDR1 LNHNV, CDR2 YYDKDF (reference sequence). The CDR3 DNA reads TGTGCCACCAGCAGAGATACTTTGGGACAGGTATCCTACGAGCAGTACTTC. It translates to CATSRDTLGQVSYEQYF.

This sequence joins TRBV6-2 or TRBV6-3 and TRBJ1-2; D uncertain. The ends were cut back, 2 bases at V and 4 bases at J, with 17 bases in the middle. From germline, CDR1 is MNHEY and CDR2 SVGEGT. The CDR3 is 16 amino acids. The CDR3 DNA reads TGTGCCAGCAGTTACGGGTCCAGTCTACGGATCTATGGCTACACCTTC. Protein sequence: CASSYGSSLRIYGYTF.

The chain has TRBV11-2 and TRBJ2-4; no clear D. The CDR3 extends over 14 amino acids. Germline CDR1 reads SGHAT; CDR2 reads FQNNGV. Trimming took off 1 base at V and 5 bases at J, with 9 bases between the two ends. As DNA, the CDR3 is TGTGCCAGCAGCTTAGCCCGCTTAGAAAACATTCAGTACTTC. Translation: CASSLARLENIQYF.

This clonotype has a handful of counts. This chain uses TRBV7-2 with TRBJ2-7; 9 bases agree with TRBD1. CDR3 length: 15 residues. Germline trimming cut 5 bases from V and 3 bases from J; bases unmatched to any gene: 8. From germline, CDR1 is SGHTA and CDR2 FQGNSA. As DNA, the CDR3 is TGTGCCAGCAGCCCCTCTACAGGGGGCTTCTACGAGCAGTACTTC. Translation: CASSPSTGGFYEQYF.

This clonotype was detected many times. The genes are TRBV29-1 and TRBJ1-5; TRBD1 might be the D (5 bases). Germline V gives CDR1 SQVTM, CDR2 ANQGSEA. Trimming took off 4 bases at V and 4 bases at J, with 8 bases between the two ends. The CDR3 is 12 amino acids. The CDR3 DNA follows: TGCAGCGTTGCAGGGCTAAATCAGCCCCAGCATTTT. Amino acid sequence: CSVAGLNQPQHF.

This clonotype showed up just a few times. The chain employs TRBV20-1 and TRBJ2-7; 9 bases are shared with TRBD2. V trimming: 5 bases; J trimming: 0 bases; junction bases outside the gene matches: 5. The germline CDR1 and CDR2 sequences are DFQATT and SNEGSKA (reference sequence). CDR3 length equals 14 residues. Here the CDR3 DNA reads TGCAGTGCTCAGGGACTAGCCTCCTCCTACGAGCAGTACTTC. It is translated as CSAQGLASSYEQYF.

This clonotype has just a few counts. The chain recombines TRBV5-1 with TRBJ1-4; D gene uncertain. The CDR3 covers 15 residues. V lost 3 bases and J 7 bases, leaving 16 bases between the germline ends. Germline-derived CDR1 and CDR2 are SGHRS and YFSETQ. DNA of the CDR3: TGCGCCAGCAGCTCGAAGGGAAGTCCTAGTGAAAAACTGTTTTTT. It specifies CASSSKGSPSEKLFF.

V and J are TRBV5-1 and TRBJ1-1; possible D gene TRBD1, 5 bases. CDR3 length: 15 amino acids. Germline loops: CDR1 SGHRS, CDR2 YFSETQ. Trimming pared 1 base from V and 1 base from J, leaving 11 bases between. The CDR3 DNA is TGCGCCAGCAGCTTGATTAGGGGAGGGAACACTGAAGCTTTCTTT. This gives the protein CASSLIRGGNTEAFF.

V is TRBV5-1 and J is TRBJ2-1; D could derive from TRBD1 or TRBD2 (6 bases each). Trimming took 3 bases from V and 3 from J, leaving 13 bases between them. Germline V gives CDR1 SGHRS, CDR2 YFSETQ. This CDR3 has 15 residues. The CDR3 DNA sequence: TGCGCCAGCAGCTCCGGGGGCGGGAACTACAATGAGCAGTTCTTC. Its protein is CASSSGGGNYNEQFF. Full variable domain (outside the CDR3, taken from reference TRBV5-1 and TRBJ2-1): KAGVTQTPRYLIKTRGQQVTLSCSPISGHRSVSWYQQTPGQGLQFLFEYFSETQRNKGNFPGRFSGRQFSNSRSEMNVSTLELGDSALYLCASSSGGGNYNEQFFGPGTRLTVL.

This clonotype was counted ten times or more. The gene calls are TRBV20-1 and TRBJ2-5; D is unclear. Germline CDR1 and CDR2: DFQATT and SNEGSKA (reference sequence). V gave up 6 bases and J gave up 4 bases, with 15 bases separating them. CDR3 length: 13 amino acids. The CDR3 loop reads CSAYLVNLETQYF. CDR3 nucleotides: TGCAGTGCCTACCTAGTCAACCTAGAGACCCAGTACTTC.

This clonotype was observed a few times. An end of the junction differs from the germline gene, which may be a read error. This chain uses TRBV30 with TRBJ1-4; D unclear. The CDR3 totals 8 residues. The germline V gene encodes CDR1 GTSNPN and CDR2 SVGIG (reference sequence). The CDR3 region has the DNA TGTGCCTGGAGTAGCATGCGATTT. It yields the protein CAWSSMRF.

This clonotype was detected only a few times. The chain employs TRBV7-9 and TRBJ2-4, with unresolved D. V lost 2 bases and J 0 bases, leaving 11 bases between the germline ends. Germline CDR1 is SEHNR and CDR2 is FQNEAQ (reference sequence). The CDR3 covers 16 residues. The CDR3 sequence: CASSLQGQLAKNIQYF. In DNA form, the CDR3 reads TGTGCCAGCAGCTTACAAGGCCAACTAGCCAAAAACATTCAGTACTTC. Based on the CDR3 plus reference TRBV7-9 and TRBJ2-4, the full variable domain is DTGVSQNPRHKITKRGQNVTFRCDPISEHNRLYWYRQTLGQGPEFLTYFQNEAQLEKSRLLSDRFSAERPKGSFSTLEIQRTEQGDSAMYLCASSLQGQLAKNIQYFGAGTRLSVL.